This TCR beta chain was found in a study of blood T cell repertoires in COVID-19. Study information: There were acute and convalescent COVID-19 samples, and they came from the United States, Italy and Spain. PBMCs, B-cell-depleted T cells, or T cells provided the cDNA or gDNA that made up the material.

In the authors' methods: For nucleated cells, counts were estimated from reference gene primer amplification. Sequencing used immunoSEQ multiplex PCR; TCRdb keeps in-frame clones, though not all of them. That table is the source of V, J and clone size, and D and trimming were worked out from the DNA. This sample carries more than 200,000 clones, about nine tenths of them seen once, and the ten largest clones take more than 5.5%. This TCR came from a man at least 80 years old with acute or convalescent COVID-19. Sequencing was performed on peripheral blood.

Written as DNA, the CDR3 is TGTGCCACCCCCCAGAGAGAGGGCTATGGCTACACCTTC. This gives the protein CATPQREGYGYTF. V is TRBV28 and J is TRBJ1-2; D remains unclear. The CDR3 runs 13 residues. Trimming stripped 10 bases from V and 4 bases from J, with 16 bases between. Germline CDR1 and CDR2: MDHEN and SYDVKM.